This T cell receptor (beta chain) was observed in a study of blood T cell repertoires in COVID-19. Study information: Whether acute or convalescent, the COVID-19 samples came from the United States, Italy and Spain.

All enrollees were roughly 18 to 89 years old and from roughly 22 US areas. Looked up from germline, CDR1 is ENHRY and CDR2 is SYGVKD. This CDR3 region has 13 residues. V was clipped by 3 bases and J by 7 bases; unmatched bases: 3. In the original workflow: Estimation of nucleated cell counts relied on the amplification of reference gene primers. Produced via immunoSEQ multiplex PCR; TCRdb's table is partial and in-frame only. V and J calls and clone size are those listed in that table; D and trimming were worked out from the DNA. The top ten clones hold around 5.3% of a sample with about 160,000 clones, more than 65% of them seen once.

This rearrangement joins TRBV10-3 to TRBJ2-5; 9 bases are a match to TRBD1. The specimen was PBMCs or T cells enriched from blood (not recorded which). The sequence came from a woman between 40 and 50 years old with acute COVID-19. CDR3 sequence: CAISEDRGGTQYF. CDR3 coding DNA: TGTGCCATCAGTGAAGACAGGGGGGGGACCCAGTACTTC.